The next 22 T cell receptor beta chains were all read from a single sample in a study of monozygotic twins with cystic fibrosis. Produced via immunoSEQ multiplex PCR; TCRdb's table is partial and in-frame only. The top ten clones hold 0.45% to 0.6% of a sample with more than 9,500 clones, almost 85% of them seen once. The specimen was blood. Receptors originate from a man aged 18 to 30 with cystic fibrosis.

The rearrangement joins TRBV28 to TRBJ2-2; D gene ambiguous. The length of the CDR3 is 10 residues. V gave up 9 bases and J gave up 4 bases, with 3 bases separating them. Germline-derived CDR1 and CDR2 are MDHEN and SYDVKM. The CDR3 spells CASSTGELFF. CDR3 nucleotide sequence: TGTGCCAGTAGCACCGGGGAGCTGTTTTTT.

The V and J genes are TRBV19 and TRBJ2-3; the D is unclear. The germline V gene has CDR1 LNHDA and CDR2 SQIVND (reference sequence). V was cut by 3 bases and J by 3 bases, with 13 bases left in between. This CDR3 has 15 residues. The DNA of the CDR3 is TGTGCCAGTAGTATGGAAAGAGAGAAGACAGATACGCAGTATTTT. It specifies CASSMEREKTDTQYF.

V gene TRBV11-2 combines with J gene TRBJ1-5; D gene ambiguous. CDR1 is SGHAT and CDR2 is FQNNGV in the germline V gene. This CDR3 comprises 15 residues. Trimming took 6 bases from V and 0 from J, leaving 12 bases between them. The chain's CDR3 is CASSLRPDSNQPQHF. The CDR3 DNA is TGTGCCAGCAGTCTTCGTCCTGATAGCAATCAGCCCCAGCATTTT.

V usage is TRBV4-1 and J usage is TRBJ2-7; possible D gene TRBD2, 6 bases. Trimming removed 1 base at V and 4 bases at J, with 8 bases between. This CDR3 is 13 amino acids long. Germline CDR1 is MGHRA and CDR2 is YSYEKL. The CDR3 spells CASSQVTSYEQYF. In DNA, the CDR3 is TGCGCCAGCAGCCAAGTGACTAGTTACGAGCAGTACTTC.

The rearrangement uses TRBV5-1 and TRBJ1-2, with a tentative D call TRBD1 (5 bases). CDR1 is SGHRS and CDR2 is YFSETQ in the germline V gene. Trimming removed 3 bases at V and 3 bases at J, with 15 bases between. The CDR3 covers 15 residues. The CDR3 sequence is CASSSGGGGHYGYTF. For the CDR3, the DNA is TGCGCCAGCAGCTCCGGTGGGGGGGGTCACTATGGCTACACCTTC.

V and J are TRBV30 and TRBJ1-2; D is ambiguous. CDR3 length: 17 amino acids. V was pared by 2 bases and J by 2 bases, with 21 bases between. Germline loops: CDR1 GTSNPN, CDR2 SVGIG (reference sequence). In DNA, the CDR3 is TGTGCCTGGAGTCTCCCCCTCGGCGGAGGGAAAAACTATGGCTACACCTTC. Translated: CAWSLPLGGGKNYGYTF. The full variable domain, rest sourced from reference TRBV30 and TRBJ1-2, is SQTIHQWPATLVQPVGSPLSLECTVEGTSNPNLYWYRQAAGRGLQLLFYSVGIGQISSEVPQNLSASRPQDRQFILSSKKLLLSDSGFYLCAWSLPLGGGKNYGYTFGSGTRLTVV.

This clone was counted only a few times. J is TRBJ1-1 and V is TRBV27; D perhaps matches TRBD1 (5 bases). Germline V lookup: CDR1 MNHEY, CDR2 SMNVEV (reference sequence). The CDR3 spans 13 residues. V was shortened by 5 bases and J by 4 bases, with 11 bases between the two germline ends. CDR3 coding DNA: TGTGCCAGCAGTCGCAGAGGGACCACTGAAGCTTTCTTT. It codes for CASSRRGTTEAFF.

This clone appeared a single time. This chain connects TRBV6-5 to TRBJ2-7, with TRBD1 matching 8 bases. Germline CDR1 reads MNHEY; CDR2 reads SVGAGI. Trimming at V came to 2 bases and at J to 4 bases, leaving 7 bases not matched to a gene. The CDR3 totals 15 residues. In nucleotides, the CDR3 is TGTGCCAGCAGTTACCTCGGGACAGGCGCGTACGAGCAGTACTTC. This sequence encodes CASSYLGTGAYEQYF.

The chain carries TRBV7-2 and TRBJ2-1; D is unclear. The germline V and J ends were trimmed by 1 base and 9 bases, with 10 bases remaining between them. Germline-derived CDR1 and CDR2 are SGHTA and FQGNSA. The CDR3 is 13 residues long. CDR3 residues: CASSLEARSEQFF. The CDR3 DNA is TGTGCCAGCAGCTTAGAGGCGCGATCTGAGCAGTTCTTC. Together with reference TRBV7-2 and TRBJ2-1, the CDR3 gives the full variable domain: GAGVSQSPSNKVTEKGKDVELRCDPISGHTALYWYRQSLGQGLEFLIYFQGNSAPDKSGLPSDRFSAERTGGSVSTLTIQRTQQEDSAVYLCASSLEARSEQFFGPGTRLTVL.

This chain links TRBV10-3 with TRBJ1-4; 9 nucleotides agree with TRBD1. CDR1 and CDR2 from the germline V gene are ENHRY and SYGVKD. This CDR3 has 14 residues. The junction had 6 bases not matched to a gene; V was cut back by 6 bases and J by 7 bases. CDR3 sequence reads: CAISPGTGPEKLFF. CDR3 DNA: TGTGCCATCAGCCCCGGGACAGGGCCTGAAAAACTGTTTTTT.

The chain couples TRBV5-8 to TRBJ2-1, with D possibly matching TRBD1 (5 bases). The ends were cut back, 0 bases at V and 0 bases at J, with 10 bases in the middle. CDR1 SGHTS and CDR2 YDEGEE come from the germline V gene. This CDR3 has 16 amino acids. CDR3 nucleotides: TGTGCCAGCAGCTTGGGGGCAGGGCGCTCCTACAATGAGCAGTTCTTC. This codes for CASSLGAGRSYNEQFF.

V gene TRBV4-2 combines with J gene TRBJ2-1; 10 nucleotides agree with TRBD2. Germline V CDR1 and CDR2: LGHNA, YNFKEQ. The trim removed 4 bases at V and 2 bases at J, leaving 2 bases unmatched. CDR3 length equals 15 residues. The CDR3 DNA reads TGTGCCAGCAGCCGCCTAGCGGGAGCCTACAATGAGCAGTTCTTC. Translating gives CASSRLAGAYNEQFF.

The CDR3 sequence: CASSLRGGLNTGELFF. CDR3 DNA sequence: TGTGCCAGCAGCTTACGAGGGGGACTCAACACCGGGGAGCTGTTTTTT. V usage is TRBV14 and J usage is TRBJ2-2, with D possibly called TRBD1 or TRBD2 (6 bases each). This CDR3 is built from 16 residues. Germline loops: CDR1 SGHDN, CDR2 FVKESK. Between the trimmed V and J ends, which lost 5 bases and 2 bases, there was a span of 15 bases.

The chain has TRBV5-1 and TRBJ1-2, with D perhaps TRBD1 (5 bases). Trimming removed 4 bases from V and 7 bases from J, with 11 bases in between. This CDR3 is built from 12 residues. In germline, CDR1 is SGHRS, CDR2 YFSETQ. In DNA, the CDR3 is TGCGCCAGCAGCCCCTTGGGGGTTGGCTACACCTTC. Protein product: CASSPLGVGYTF.

The chain is built from TRBV7-9 and TRBJ1-1; D gene ambiguous. V shed 5 bases and J shed 3 bases, with 10 bases lying between them. CDR3 length: 13 amino acids. Germline CDR1 SEHNR, CDR2 FQNEAQ (reference sequence). This CDR3 reads CASSPRRDTEAFF. The CDR3 DNA reads TGTGCCAGCAGCCCCCGACGCGACACTGAAGCTTTCTTT.

V is TRBV30 and J is TRBJ2-5, with D unresolved. This CDR3 has 11 residues. The V gene lost 5 bases and the J gene lost 2 bases, with 6 bases spanning the gap. Germline values: CDR1 GTSNPN, CDR2 SVGIG (reference sequence). The CDR3: CAWSSQETQYF. DNA for the CDR3: TGTGCCTGGTCCTCTCAAGAGACCCAGTACTTC.

This chain uses TRBV11-2 with TRBJ1-6; TRBD1 might be the D (5 bases). The germline V gene encodes CDR1 SGHAT and CDR2 FQNNGV. Trimming stripped 3 bases from V and 3 bases from J, with 12 bases between. CDR3 length: 16 residues. In DNA, the CDR3 is TGTGCCAGCAGCTTCACAGGTGGTTACTATAATTCACCCCTCCACTTT. This codes for CASSFTGGYYNSPLHF. The full variable domain, in which reference TRBV11-2 and TRBJ1-6 provide the parts outside the CDR3, is EAGVAQSPRYKIIEKRQSVAFWCNPISGHATLYWYQQILGQGPKLLIQFQNNGVVDDSQLPKDRFSAERLKGVDSTLKIQPAKLEDSAVYLCASSFTGGYYNSPLHFGNGTRLTVT.

The chain is built from TRBV5-4 and TRBJ1-1; D is unclear. V lost 3 bases and J lost 7, with 19 bases in between. The CDR3 length is 15 residues. The germline V gene encodes CDR1 SGHNT and CDR2 YYREEE (reference sequence). The CDR3 DNA is TGTGCCAGCAGCTCCCAGGACGGAATCACCATTGAAGCTTTCTTT. Its translation: CASSSQDGITIEAFF.

This clone was seen a single time. This chain connects TRBV7-2 to TRBJ1-2; 7 bases are a match to TRBD1. CDR1 is SGHTA, CDR2 FQGNSA, per germline. The CDR3 is 14 amino acids. V gave up 1 base and J gave up 4 bases; unmatched junction bases: 3. The DNA for the CDR3 is TGTGCCAGCAGCTTAGTCGACAGGGCCTATGGCTACACCTTC. Translating gives CASSLVDRAYGYTF.

V usage is TRBV7-9 and J usage is TRBJ2-7; a weak D match, TRBD1 (7 bases). This CDR3 has 16 amino acids. V was pared by 8 bases and J by 1 base, with 21 bases between. CDR1 and CDR2 from the germline V gene are SEHNR and FQNEAQ (reference sequence). The CDR3 region is CASHLPGQEGSYEQYF. Here the CDR3 DNA reads TGTGCCAGCCATTTACCCGGACAGGAGGGTTCCTACGAGCAGTACTTC.

The V call is TRBV6-4, the J call TRBJ2-2; 8 bases align to TRBD2. Germline trimming cut 0 bases from V and 6 bases from J; bases unmatched to any gene: 3. The CDR3 runs to 15 residues. Germline V gene data show CDR1 as MRHNA and CDR2 as SNTAGT. CDR3 coding DNA: TGTGCCAGCAGTGACTCCGACGGGGGGGCCGGGGAGCTGTTTTTT. This sequence encodes CASSDSDGGAGELFF.

The gene calls are TRBV19 and TRBJ2-5; D is uncertain. CDR3 size: 13 residues. CDR1 and CDR2 from the germline V gene are LNHDA and SQIVND (reference sequence). Trimming cost V 3 bases and J 5 bases, with 10 bases left between them. The CDR3 bases are TGTGCCAGTAGTATGGTAGAGGTTGAGACCCAGTACTTC. This encodes CASSMVEVETQYF.